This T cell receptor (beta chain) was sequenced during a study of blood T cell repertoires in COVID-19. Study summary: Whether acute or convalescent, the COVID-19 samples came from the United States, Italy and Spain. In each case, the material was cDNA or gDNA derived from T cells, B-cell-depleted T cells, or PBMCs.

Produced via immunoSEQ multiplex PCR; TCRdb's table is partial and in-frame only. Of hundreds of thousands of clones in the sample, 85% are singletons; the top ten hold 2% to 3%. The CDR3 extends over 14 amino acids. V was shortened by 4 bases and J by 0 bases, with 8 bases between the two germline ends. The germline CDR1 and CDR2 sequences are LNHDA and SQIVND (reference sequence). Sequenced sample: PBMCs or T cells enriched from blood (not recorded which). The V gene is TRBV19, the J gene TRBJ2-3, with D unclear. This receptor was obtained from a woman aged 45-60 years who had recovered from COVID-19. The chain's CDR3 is CASSRLRSTDTQYF. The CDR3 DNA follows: TGTGCCAGTAGTAGGCTTCGCAGCACAGATACGCAGTATTTT. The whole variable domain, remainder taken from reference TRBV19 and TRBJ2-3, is DGGITQSPKYLFRKEGQNVTLSCEQNLNHDAMYWYRQDPGQGLRLIYYSQIVNDFQKGDIAEGYSVSREKKESFPLTVTSAQKNPTAFYLCASSRLRSTDTQYFGPGTRLTVL.